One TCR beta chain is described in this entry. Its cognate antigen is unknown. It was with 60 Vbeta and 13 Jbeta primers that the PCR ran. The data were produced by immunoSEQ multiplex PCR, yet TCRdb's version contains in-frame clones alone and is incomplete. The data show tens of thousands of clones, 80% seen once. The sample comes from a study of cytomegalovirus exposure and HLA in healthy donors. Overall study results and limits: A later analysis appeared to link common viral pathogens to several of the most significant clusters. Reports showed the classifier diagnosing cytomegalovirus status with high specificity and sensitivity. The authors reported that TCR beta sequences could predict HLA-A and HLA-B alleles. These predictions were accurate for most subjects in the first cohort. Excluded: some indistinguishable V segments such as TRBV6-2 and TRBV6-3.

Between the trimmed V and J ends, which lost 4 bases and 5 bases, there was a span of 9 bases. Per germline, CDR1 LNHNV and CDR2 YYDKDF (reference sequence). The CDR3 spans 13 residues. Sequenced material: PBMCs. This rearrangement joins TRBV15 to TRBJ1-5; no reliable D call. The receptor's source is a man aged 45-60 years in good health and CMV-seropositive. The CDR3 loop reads CATSMKTDQPQHF. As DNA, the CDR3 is TGTGCCACCAGCATGAAGACTGATCAGCCCCAGCATTTT. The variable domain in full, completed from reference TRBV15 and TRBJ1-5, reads DAMVIQNPRYQVTQFGKPVTLSCSQTLNHNVMYWYQQKSSQAPKLLFHYYDKDFNNEADTPDNFQSRRPNTSFCFLDIRSPGLGDTAMYLCATSMKTDQPQHFGDGTRLSIL.